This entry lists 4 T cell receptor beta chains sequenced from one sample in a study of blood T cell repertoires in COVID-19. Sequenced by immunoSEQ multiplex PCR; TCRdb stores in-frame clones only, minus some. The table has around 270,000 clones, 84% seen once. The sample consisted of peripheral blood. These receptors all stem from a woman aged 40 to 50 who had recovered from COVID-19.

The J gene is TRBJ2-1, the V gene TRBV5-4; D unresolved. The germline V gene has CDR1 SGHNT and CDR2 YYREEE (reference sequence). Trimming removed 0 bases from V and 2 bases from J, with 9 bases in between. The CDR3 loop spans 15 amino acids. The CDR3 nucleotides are TGTGCCAGCAGCTTGGGTCAGGATCCCTACAATGAGCAGTTCTTC. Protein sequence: CASSLGQDPYNEQFF.

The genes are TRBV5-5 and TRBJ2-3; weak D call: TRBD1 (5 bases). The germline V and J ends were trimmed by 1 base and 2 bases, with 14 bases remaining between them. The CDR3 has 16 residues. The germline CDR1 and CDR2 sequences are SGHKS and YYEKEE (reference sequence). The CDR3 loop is CASSLFRGIFTDTQYF. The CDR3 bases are TGTGCCAGCAGCTTGTTTAGGGGAATCTTCACAGATACGCAGTATTTT.

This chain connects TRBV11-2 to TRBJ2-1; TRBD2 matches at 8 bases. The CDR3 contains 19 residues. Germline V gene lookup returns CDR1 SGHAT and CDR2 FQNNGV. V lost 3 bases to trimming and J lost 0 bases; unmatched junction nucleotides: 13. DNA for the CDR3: TGTGCCAGCAGCTTCCTAGGCAGCGGGGGAAAGAGCTCCTACAATGAGCAGTTCTTC. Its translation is CASSFLGSGGKSSYNEQFF.

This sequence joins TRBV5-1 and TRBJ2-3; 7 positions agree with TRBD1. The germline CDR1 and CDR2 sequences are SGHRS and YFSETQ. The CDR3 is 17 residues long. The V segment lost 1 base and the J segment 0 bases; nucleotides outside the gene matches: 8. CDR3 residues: CASSLSLTGPSTDTQYF. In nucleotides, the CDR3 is TGCGCCAGCAGCTTGAGTCTGACAGGGCCTAGCACAGATACGCAGTATTTT. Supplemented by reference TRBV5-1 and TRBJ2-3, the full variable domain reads KAGVTQTPRYLIKTRGQQVTLSCSPISGHRSVSWYQQTPGQGLQFLFEYFSETQRNKGNFPGRFSGRQFSNSRSEMNVSTLELGDSALYLCASSLSLTGPSTDTQYFGPGTRLTVL.